Presented here are 26 T cell receptor beta chains from one specimen sequenced in a study of blood T cells in healthy people across ages. Together with a sample-barcoded 5' primer, a J-beta primer mix was included in a second PCR lasting roughly 7 to 11 cycles. TCRdb processed the 5' RACE reads anew with MiXCR; each CDR3 protein has one entry. The table shows over a million distinct CDR3 sequences, with around 55% occurring only once. Sequencing was carried out using blood. Receptors were obtained from a man aged 18 to 29 in good health.

The V gene is TRBV2, the J gene TRBJ1-2; D gene uncertain. Deletions cut 1 base from V and 8 bases from J, with 14 bases between. Germline CDR1 SNHLY, CDR2 FYNNEI. The CDR3 consists of 14 residues. The CDR3 nucleotides read TGTGCCAGCAGTGAAGACGTGCCTTGGGAGGGCTACACCTTC. Translating it yields CASSEDVPWEGYTF.

This chain connects TRBV7-9 to TRBJ2-5, with D unclear. The J call may be in error: the DNA end matches TRBJ2-4 better. The CDR3 totals 16 residues. In germline, CDR1 is SEHNR, CDR2 FQNEAQ (reference sequence). The DNA for the CDR3 is TGTGCCAGCAGCTTAGCAATCCTAGGAGAAGGAAACATTCAGTACTTC. Amino acids: CASSLAILGEGNIQYF.

This clonotype was detected a few times. The chain has TRBV7-2 and TRBJ1-2; D unclear. Germline V gene lookup returns CDR1 SGHTA and CDR2 FQGNSA. V was trimmed by 6 bases and J by 1 base, leaving 27 bases between them. This CDR3 region has 19 residues. This CDR3 reads CASRFSADKAQTSNYGYTF. The CDR3 DNA reads as TGTGCCAGCAGATTTAGCGCCGACAAAGCTCAAACTAGTAACTATGGCTACACCTTC.

This clonotype has a handful of counts. The V call is TRBV12-3 or TRBV12-4, the J call TRBJ2-5; a possible D gene is TRBD2 (5 bases). Matching the DNA end better, TRBJ2-7 makes the J call doubtful. This CDR3 has 14 residues. The CDR3 sequence: CASSLPGKNYEQYF. The CDR3 nucleotides are TGTGCCAGCAGTTTACCCGGGAAGAACTACGAGCAGTACTTC.

This clonotype was seen only once. The chain carries TRBV12-5 and TRBJ1-4; 7 bases fit TRBD1. This CDR3 region has 15 residues. CDR1 is LGHNT and CDR2 is FRNRAP in the germline V gene. The junction had 9 bases not matched to a gene; V was cut back by 4 bases and J by 7 bases. CDR3 sequence reads: CASGSTTGWGEKLFF. Written as DNA, the CDR3 is TGTGCTAGTGGTTCAACGACAGGGTGGGGTGAAAAACTGTTTTTT.

This clonotype appeared a few times. The chain links TRBV7-2 to TRBJ2-3; D unresolved. Germline CDR1 reads SGHTA; CDR2 reads FQGNSA. This CDR3 is built from 13 residues. The V end was cut by 1 base, the J end by 8 bases, with 10 bases between. The CDR3 nucleotides are TGTGCCAGCAGCTTAGAGGCTCCGGGTACGCAGTATTTT. Amino acid sequence: CASSLEAPGTQYF.

The rearrangement joins TRBV20-1 to TRBJ1-6; D gene ambiguous. Germline V gene data show CDR1 as DFQATT and CDR2 as SNEGSKA (reference sequence). V was cut by 0 bases and J by 0 bases, with 12 bases left in between. The CDR3 consists of 17 residues. The CDR3 nucleotides read TGCAGTGCTAGAGAAGATGACAAGGACTCCTATAATTCACCCCTCCACTTT. This codes for CSAREDDKDSYNSPLHF.

This clonotype was picked up a small number of times. V and J are TRBV29-1 and TRBJ2-7, with a possible D match to TRBD1 (6 bases). Germline V gives CDR1 SQVTM, CDR2 ANQGSEA. Deletions cut 6 bases from V and 4 bases from J, with 16 bases between. The CDR3 consists of 13 residues. CDR3 in amino acids: CSVRGQSGYEQYF. CDR3 coding DNA: TGCAGCGTCCGAGGACAGTCCGGTTACGAGCAGTACTTC.

This clonotype was seen only a few times. The chain has TRBV20-1 and TRBJ2-2; D ambiguous. Trimming stripped 2 bases from V and 6 bases from J, with 10 bases between. Germline lookup yields CDR1 DFQATT and CDR2 SNEGSKA (reference sequence). The CDR3 extends over 13 amino acids. Here the CDR3 DNA reads TGCAGTGCTAGATTTCGAGTTTCCGGGGAGCTGTTTTTT. As protein: CSARFRVSGELFF.

The chain employs TRBV20-1 and TRBJ1-5; 11 bases match TRBD1. From germline, CDR1 is DFQATT and CDR2 SNEGSKA (reference sequence). V was pared by 0 bases and J by 5 bases, with 9 bases of the junction left unmatched. This CDR3 has 17 residues. CDR3 protein: CSAREAGTGGVYQPQHF. The CDR3 nucleotides are TGCAGTGCTAGAGAAGCTGGGACAGGGGGTGTATATCAGCCCCAGCATTTT.

CDR3 sequence: CASSTRGLGGDEVTQYF. The CDR3 bases are TGTGCCAGCAGCACTAGAGGTTTGGGGGGGGACGAGGTGACCCAGTACTTC. This rearrangement joins TRBV7-8 to TRBJ2-5, with 7 bases that match TRBD2. The CDR3 totals 17 residues. V dropped 5 bases and J dropped 7; count of bases not matched to a gene: 19. Germline V gene sequence: CDR1 SGHVS, CDR2 FQNEAQ.

This clonotype appeared a few times. The chain has TRBV7-2 and TRBJ2-1, with D hard to call. The V gene's germline CDR1 is SGHTA and CDR2 FQGNSA. V shed 4 bases and J shed 5 bases, with 9 bases lying between them. This CDR3 is 13 amino acids long. CDR3 nucleotide sequence: TGTGCCAGCAGCTCAGGAAGAAACAATGAGCAGTTCTTC. Translating it yields CASSSGRNNEQFF.

DNA of the CDR3: TGTGCCAGCAGTTGGGTAGGGGATGGCTACACCTTC. Translation: CASSWVGDGYTF. The rearrangement joins TRBV2 to TRBJ1-2; weak D call: TRBD1 (5 bases). The CDR3 consists of 12 residues. With 5 bases removed from V and 6 bases from J, the gap between germline ends came to 10 bases. Germline CDR1 and CDR2: SNHLY and FYNNEI.

The chain links TRBV5-1 to TRBJ1-1; D remains unclear. Germline-derived CDR1 and CDR2 are SGHRS and YFSETQ. The CDR3 extends over 14 amino acids. The V end was cut by 2 bases, the J end by 3 bases, with 11 bases between. The CDR3 DNA reads as TGCGCCAGCAGCTTAGAGAACCGGGACACTGAAGCTTTCTTT. Its translation is CASSLENRDTEAFF.

This chain links TRBV7-6 with TRBJ1-5, with TRBD1 as a possible D gene (6 bases). In germline, CDR1 is SGHVS, CDR2 FNYEAQ. Trimming took off 5 bases at V and 4 bases at J, with 21 bases between the two ends. CDR3 length equals 17 residues. The DNA for the CDR3 is TGTGCCAGCAGCCGGTCGGCCAGTTGGGGGCTTAATCAGCCCCAGCATTTT. Its protein product is CASSRSASWGLNQPQHF.

In this sample, this clonotype turned up a few times. The gene calls are TRBV6-5 and TRBJ2-5; tentative D call: TRBD1 (6 bases). V shed 0 bases and J shed 5 bases, with 13 bases lying between them. The CDR3 has 15 amino acids. Germline loops: CDR1 MNHEY, CDR2 SVGAGI. This CDR3 reads CASSYSDRSFETQYF. DNA for the CDR3: TGTGCCAGCAGTTACTCCGACAGGTCTTTCGAGACCCAGTACTTC.

The rearrangement links TRBV7-2 to TRBJ2-5; 9 bases agree with TRBD2. The CDR3 runs to 16 residues. Germline V gene lookup returns CDR1 SGHTA and CDR2 FQGNSA. V was clipped by 1 base and J by 2 bases; unmatched bases: 5. CDR3 amino acids: CASSLGASGAQETQYF. The CDR3 region has the DNA TGTGCCAGCAGCTTAGGGGCTAGCGGGGCTCAAGAGACCCAGTACTTC.

V gene TRBV4-1 combines with J gene TRBJ1-1, with 8 bases matching TRBD1. V gave up 4 bases and J gave up 5 bases; unmatched junction bases: 9. The CDR3 has 15 residues. Looked up from germline, CDR1 is MGHRA and CDR2 is YSYEKL. In DNA form, the CDR3 reads TGCGCCAGCAGCCCCCCGGACAGGGAGTTGACTGAAGCTTTCTTT. Translated, it gives CASSPPDRELTEAFF.

The chain uses TRBV4-1 and TRBJ2-5; D is possibly TRBD1 (5 bases). The CDR3 consists of 14 residues. Trimming cost V 4 bases and J 5 bases, with 14 bases left between them. Germline V gene lookup returns CDR1 MGHRA and CDR2 YSYEKL. The DNA for the CDR3 is TGCGCCAGCAGCCCTCAAAGGGGCGCGGAGACCCAGTACTTC. It yields the protein CASSPQRGAETQYF.

The chain couples TRBV2 to TRBJ2-4; 9 nucleotides line up with TRBD2. The DNA end is a closer match to TRBJ2-5, so the J assignment may be wrong. The CDR3 sequence is 14 residues long. Germline V gives CDR1 SNHLY, CDR2 FYNNEI. The CDR3 coding sequence is TGTGCCAGCAGAAAGACTAGCGGACAAGAGACCCAGTACTTC. Its translation: CASRKTSGQETQYF.

In its sample, this clonotype was seen once. The genes are TRBV6-1 and TRBJ2-1; TRBD1 aligns across 10 bases. J lost 8 bases, V lost 7 bases, and 8 bases had no gene match. CDR1 is MNHNS, CDR2 SASEGT, per germline. CDR3 length: 14 residues. CDR3 coding DNA: TGTGCCAGCACCAGGACAGGGGGGCGAGATGAGCAGTTCTTC. The encoded protein is CASTRTGGRDEQFF.

V is TRBV12-3 or TRBV12-4 and J is TRBJ2-5, with D perhaps matching TRBD1 (5 bases). The CDR3 loop spans 14 amino acids. With 3 bases removed from V and 5 bases from J, the gap between germline ends came to 13 bases. CDR3 protein: CASSLDQGMETQYF. As DNA, the CDR3 is TGTGCCAGCAGTTTGGACCAGGGTATGGAGACCCAGTACTTC.

The chain uses TRBV5-1 and TRBJ2-1, with D possibly matching TRBD1 (6 bases). Trimming took off 0 bases at V and 4 bases at J, with 8 bases between the two ends. The length of the CDR3 is 14 residues. Germline V gene lookup returns CDR1 SGHRS and CDR2 YFSETQ. The CDR3 DNA is TGCGCCAGCAGCTTGGGGGACATTTACAATGAGCAGTTCTTC. Residues: CASSLGDIYNEQFF.

Turning to this clonotype: One end of the junction does not line up with germline, which may come from a read error. The V and J genes are TRBV6-2 or TRBV6-3 and TRBJ2-3; D perhaps matches TRBD1 (7 bases). The CDR3 is 17 amino acids. The germline V gene has CDR1 MNHEY and CDR2 SVGEGT. CDR3 bases: TGTGCCGGCAGTTACTCGGCACTAGCAGGGGGAACGGATACGCAGTATTTT. It translates to CAGSYSALAGGTDTQYF.

The chain is built from TRBV20-1 and TRBJ2-1; D is perhaps TRBD2 (6 bases). CDR3 size: 23 residues. V dropped 3 bases and J dropped 4 bases, with 40 bases sitting between them. Germline CDR1 reads DFQATT; CDR2 reads SNEGSKA (reference sequence). This chain's CDR3 is CSARSGLGPQRAGYAEIYNEQFF. CDR3 in DNA: TGCAGTGCTAGGAGCGGGCTAGGTCCCCAGAGGGCGGGATACGCTGAAATTTACAATGAGCAGTTCTTC.

The J gene is TRBJ1-1, the V gene TRBV5-1; TRBD1 might be the D (6 bases). This CDR3 region has 13 residues. CDR1 SGHRS and CDR2 YFSETQ come from the germline V gene. V was cut by 5 bases and J by 3 bases, with 11 bases left in between. DNA of the CDR3: TGCGCCAGCAGTGGAGGGGGGGACACTGAAGCTTTCTTT. Residues: CASSGGGDTEAFF. The entire variable domain, with the rest obtained from reference TRBV5-1 and TRBJ1-1, is as follows: KAGVTQTPRYLIKTRGQQVTLSCSPISGHRSVSWYQQTPGQGLQFLFEYFSETQRNKGNFPGRFSGRQFSNSRSEMNVSTLELGDSALYLCASSGGGDTEAFFGQGTRLTVV.